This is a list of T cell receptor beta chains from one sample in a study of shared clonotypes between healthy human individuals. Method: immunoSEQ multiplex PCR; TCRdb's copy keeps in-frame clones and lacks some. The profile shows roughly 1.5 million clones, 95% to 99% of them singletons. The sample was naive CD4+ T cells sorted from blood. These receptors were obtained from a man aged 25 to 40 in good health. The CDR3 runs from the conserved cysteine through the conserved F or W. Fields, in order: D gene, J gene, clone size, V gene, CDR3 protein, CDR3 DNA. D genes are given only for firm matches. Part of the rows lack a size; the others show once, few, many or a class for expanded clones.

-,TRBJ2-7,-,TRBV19,CASRGRGMSYEQYF,TGTGCCAGCCGGGGGAGAGGGATGTCCTACGAGCAGTACTTC
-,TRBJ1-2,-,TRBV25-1,CASSALGQAYGYTF,TGTGCCAGCAGTGCCCTCGGGCAGGCCTATGGCTACACCTTC
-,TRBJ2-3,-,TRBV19,CASSIEITRTVTDTQYF,TGTGCCAGTAGTATCGAGATCACAAGGACAGTCACAGATACGCAGTATTTT
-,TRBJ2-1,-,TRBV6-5,CASSFTSGVHNEQFF,TGTGCCAGCAGTTTTACCTCGGGAGTGCACAATGAGCAGTTCTTC
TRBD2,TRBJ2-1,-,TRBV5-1,CASSPPLSGSYNEQFF,TGCGCCAGCAGCCCACCTCTTAGCGGGAGTTACAATGAGCAGTTCTTC
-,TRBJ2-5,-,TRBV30,CAWNRRGETQYF,TGTGCCTGGAATAGAAGGGGGGAGACCCAGTACTTC
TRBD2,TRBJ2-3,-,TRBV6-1,CASSEYAGGRDTQYF,TGTGCCAGCAGTGAATACGCGGGAGGTCGAGATACGCAGTATTTT
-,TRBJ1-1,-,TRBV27,CASSLSAGTNTEAFF,TGTGCCAGCAGTTTATCTGCAGGAACGAACACTGAAGCTTTCTTT
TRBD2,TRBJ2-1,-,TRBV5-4,CASSLRAGAAYNEQFF,TGTGCCAGCAGCTTGCGGGCGGGAGCCGCCTACAATGAGCAGTTCTTC
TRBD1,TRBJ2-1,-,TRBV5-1,CASSAGQGNYNEQFF,TGCGCCAGCAGCGCGGGACAGGGGAACTACAATGAGCAGTTCTTC
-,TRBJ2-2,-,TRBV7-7,CASSLGLGSTGELFF,TGTGCTAGCAGCTTAGGGCTAGGATCTACCGGGGAGCTGTTTTTT
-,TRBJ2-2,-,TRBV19,CASSIPAGAPPGELFF,TGTGCCAGTAGTATCCCAGCGGGTGCCCCCCCCGGGGAGCTGTTTTTT
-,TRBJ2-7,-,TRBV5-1,CASSSTLGARSYEQYF,TGCGCCAGCAGCTCCACGCTTGGGGCCCGCTCCTACGAGCAGTACTTC
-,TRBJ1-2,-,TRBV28,CASSLFGKEGGYTF,TGTGCCAGCAGTTTATTTGGCAAAGAGGGTGGCTACACCTTC
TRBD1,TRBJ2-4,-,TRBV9,CASSQYLRQGGENIQYF,TGTGCCAGCAGCCAATACCTAAGACAGGGGGGAGAAAACATTCAGTACTTC
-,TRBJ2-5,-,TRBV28,CASSAGGVYQETQYF,TGTGCCAGCAGTGCAGGAGGGGTGTACCAAGAGACCCAGTACTTC
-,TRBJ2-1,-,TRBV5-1,CASSSSNEQFF,TGCGCCAGCAGCTCCTCGAATGAGCAGTTCTTC
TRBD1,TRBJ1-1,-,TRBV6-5,CASSYSSRGPAEAFF,TGTGCCAGCAGTTACTCGAGCAGGGGGCCGGCTGAAGCTTTCTTT
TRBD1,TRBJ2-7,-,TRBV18,CASSPRTGANSYEQYF,TGTGCCAGCTCACCCCGAACAGGGGCTAACTCCTACGAGCAGTACTTC
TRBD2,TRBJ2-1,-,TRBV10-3,CAISENPSGANNEQFF,TGTGCCATCAGTGAAAACCCTAGCGGGGCTAACAATGAGCAGTTCTTC
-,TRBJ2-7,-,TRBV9,CASSVGLAQGNEQYF,TGTGCCAGCAGCGTCGGCCTGGCGCAGGGTAACGAGCAGTACTTC
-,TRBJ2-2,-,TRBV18,CASSPRVAGELFF,TGTGCCAGCTCACCAAGAGTCGCCGGGGAGCTGTTTTTT
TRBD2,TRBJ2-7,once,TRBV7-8,CASSPLAGSSYEQYF,TGTGCCAGCAGCCCCTTAGCGGGTTCCTCCTACGAGCAGTACTTC
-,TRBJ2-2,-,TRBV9,CASSVRVPGELFF,TGTGCCAGCAGCGTAAGGGTACCCGGGGAGCTGTTTTTT
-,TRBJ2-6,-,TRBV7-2,CASSLARDSGANVLTF,TGTGCCAGCAGCTTAGCCCGGGACTCTGGGGCCAACGTCCTGACTTTC
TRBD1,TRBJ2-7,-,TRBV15,CATSRRGQGSREQYF,TGTGCCACCAGCAGGCGTGGACAGGGGTCGCGGGAGCAGTACTTC
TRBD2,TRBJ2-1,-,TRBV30,CAWSAGEYNEQFF,TGTGCCTGGTCTGCGGGGGAGTACAATGAGCAGTTCTTC
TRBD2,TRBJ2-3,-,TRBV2,CASMAGGSDTQYF,TGTGCCAGCATGGCCGGGGGGTCAGATACGCAGTATTTT
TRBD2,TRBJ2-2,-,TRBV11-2,CASSLQRLAVNTGELFF,TGTGCCAGCAGCTTACAGCGACTAGCGGTGAACACCGGGGAGCTGTTTTTT
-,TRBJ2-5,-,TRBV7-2,CASSLASQQETQYF,TGTGCCAGCAGCTTAGCGTCCCAGCAAGAGACCCAGTACTTC
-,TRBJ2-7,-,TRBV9,CASSPRTTSYEQYF,TGTGCCAGCAGCCCACGGACTACATCCTACGAGCAGTACTTC
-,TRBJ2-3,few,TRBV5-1,CASSLGGSTDTQYF,TGCGCCAGCAGCTTGGGGGGTAGCACAGATACGCAGTATTTT
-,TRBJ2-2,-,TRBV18,CASSPRGGINTGELFF,TGTGCCAGCTCACCACGAGGGGGAATAAACACCGGGGAGCTGTTTTTT
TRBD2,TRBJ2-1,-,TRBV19,CASSISGLHLEIKQFF,TGTGCCAGTAGTATCTCGGGACTACACCTAGAAATAAAGCAGTTCTTC
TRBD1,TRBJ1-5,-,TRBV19,CASNTGTAYSNQPQHF,TGTGCCAGTAACACCGGGACAGCTTATAGCAATCAGCCCCAGCATTTT
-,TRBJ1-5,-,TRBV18,CASSSSQGRTNQPQHF,TGTGCCAGCTCATCTTCACAGGGTAGAACGAATCAGCCCCAGCATTTT